This T cell receptor beta chain originates from a study of beta chain features in type 1 diabetes. Study context: No age, gender or cell yield differences were seen between patients and healthy donors.

Naive, central memory, regulatory and stem cell-like memory cells within the CD4+ compartment were sorted using CD45RO/CCR7/CD25/CD127/CD95/CD27. This clone appeared a few times. With 0 bases removed from V and 5 bases from J, the gap between germline ends came to 11 bases. Per the germline V gene, CDR1 is MDHEN and CDR2 is SYDVKM. The length of the CDR3 is 14 residues. Of the isolated RNA, all was reverse transcribed, and so the sequenced material was expressed TCRB transcripts. Sequencing used immunoSEQ multiplex PCR; TCRdb keeps in-frame clones, though not all of them. The data show 120,000 to 150,000 clones, about 44% seen once.

The chain is built from TRBV28 and TRBJ2-7; D is unclear. The specimen was Tregs from blood. This clonotype was sampled from a man aged 18-30 years in good health. The CDR3 DNA is TGTGCCAGCAGTTTATGGTACATCTCTCACGAGCAGTACTTC. Translating it yields CASSLWYISHEQYF.